This T cell receptor (beta chain) was identified in a study of control samples from healthy donors and cancer patients. Sequencing used immunoSEQ multiplex PCR; TCRdb keeps in-frame clones, though not all of them. The table has approximately 170,000 clones, approximately 90% seen once. The CDR3 has 15 amino acids. The V and J ends lost 4 bases and 2 bases respectively, with 11 bases between them. Germline V gene sequence: CDR1 KGHDR, CDR2 SFDVKD. Sequences were obtained from blood. The rearrangement uses TRBV24-1 and TRBJ1-5; perhaps TRBD1 as D (5 bases). The origin of this receptor is a woman in her twenties or thirties in good health. The CDR3 DNA reads TGTGCCACCAGTGAGGGGACGTGGGGCAATCAGCCCCAGCATTTT. This gives the protein CATSEGTWGNQPQHF.